In its sample, the clone carrying this TCR beta chain was seen once. Germline trimming cut 2 bases from V and 9 bases from J; bases unmatched to any gene: 11. The CDR3 has 17 amino acids. Germline CDR1 SGHNT, CDR2 YYREEE (reference sequence). This record comes from a study of blood T cell repertoires in COVID-19. Study at large: The samples span acute and convalescent COVID-19 from the United States, Italy and Spain. Sources were T cells, B-cell-depleted T cells, or PBMCs; the material itself was cDNA or gDNA.

In the study's own analysis: Amplification with reference gene primers provided the estimates of nucleated cell counts. Only in-frame clones appear in the TCRdb table, and some are missing; sequencing was by immunoSEQ multiplex PCR. That table is the source of V, J and clone size, and D and trimming were worked out from the DNA. Altogether 200,000 to 300,000 clones are present, nearly 90% being singletons, with the ten largest covering 0.7%. The chain links TRBV5-4 to TRBJ2-1; 13 bases map to TRBD2. The receptor's source is a human donor in a cohort sampled during active COVID-19. Sequenced input: peripheral blood. The CDR3 DNA is TGTGCCAGCAGCTTTCCGACTGGACTAGCGGGAGTACGTGAGCAGTTCTTC. Translated, it gives CASSFPTGLAGVREQFF. Combining the CDR3 with reference TRBV5-4 and TRBJ2-1 gives the whole variable domain ETGVTQSPTHLIKTRGQQVTLRCSSQSGHNTVSWYQQALGQGPQFIFQYYREEENGRGNFPPRFSGLQFPNYSSELNVNALELDDSALYLCASSFPTGLAGVREQFFGPGTRLTVL.